This T cell receptor beta chain emerged from a study of Ad26.COV2.S vaccination and SARS-CoV-2 variants. Study findings and constraints: In TCR breadth and depth analyses, total T cell responses may have been underestimated.

Worth noting for this clone: Its specificity is not known.

TCRdb keeps only in-frame clones here, not all; method: immunoSEQ multiplex PCR. The sample has about 470,000 clones, roughly 87% seen once; the top ten hold about 4.1%. The treatment: roughly 18 received Ad26.COV2.S at low or high dose, single or two shots; roughly 5 received placebo; per-sample allocation not given. The investigators took samples on day 63 after the first vaccine or placebo injection. The CDR3 runs 12 residues. Germline-derived CDR1 and CDR2 are SEHNR and FQNEAQ (reference sequence). The V end was cut by 3 bases, the J end by 2 bases, with 5 bases between. Sample: peripheral blood, taken in a trial of Ad26.COV2.S vaccine versus placebo. The TCR comes from a person aged 18-60 years who received the Ad26.COV2.S COVID-19 vaccine or a placebo. V is TRBV7-9 and J is TRBJ2-7; D gene unclear. The CDR3 spells CASSLQTYEQYF. In DNA, the CDR3 is TGTGCCAGCAGCTTGCAGACCTACGAGCAGTACTTC.